The sequence of this T cell receptor (beta chain) was determined in a study of cytomegalovirus exposure and HLA in healthy donors. Study-wide background: Among roughly 180 million T cells, an earlier analysis found 117 million unique TCR beta sequences.

A note on this clone: Its target is not known.

Germline V gene data show CDR1 as MNHEY and CDR2 as SVGAGI. V lost 5 bases and J lost 7; bases outside the gene matches: 8. There are 15 residues in the CDR3. Study-level findings and limits: TCR sequences were mostly rare, though some public TCRs occurred in many donors. A missense variant in DCLRE1C was later tied to TCR beta V- and J-gene trimming.

PCR was performed using 60 Vbeta and 13 Jbeta primers. Using immunoSEQ multiplex PCR, the repertoire was profiled, and TCRdb retains in-frame clones only, with some absent. The sample gives 80,000 to 95,000 clones, about four fifths of which show up once; 5.5% to 7% is in the top ten. Sample: PBMCs. This receptor was obtained from a man aged 18 to 30 in good health and CMV-seropositive. The chain carries TRBV6-5 and TRBJ2-1, with TRBD2 identical over 10 bases. The CDR3 coding sequence is TGTGCCAGCAGTCCTCTAGCGGGGGTTAGTAATGAGCAGTTCTTC. Translated, it gives CASSPLAGVSNEQFF.